This TCR beta chain was recorded in a study of blood T cell repertoires in COVID-19. Study at large: Acute and convalescent COVID-19 samples came from the United States, Italy and Spain.

The CDR3 is 18 residues long. V was clipped by 2 bases and J by 1 base, with 20 bases between them. The germline V gene encodes CDR1 MNHEY and CDR2 SVGEGT. Authors' data handling: Counts of nucleated cells, estimated from reference gene primer amplification, were obtained. TCRdb's table, derived via immunoSEQ multiplex PCR, lists solely in-frame clones and lacks some. V, J and clone size reflect that table, while D and trimming were determined from the DNA. Of fewer than 200,000 clones listed, 65% to 85% are singletons. J is TRBJ1-1 and V is TRBV6-2 or TRBV6-3; a weak D match, TRBD1 (6 bases). Sequencing was carried out using peripheral blood. The receptor's source is a woman aged 80 or older with active or convalescent COVID-19. CDR3 nucleotides: TGTGCCAGCAGTTACCCCCGGGACACCAATACCAAGAACACTGAAGCTTTCTTT. It yields the protein CASSYPRDTNTKNTEAFF.